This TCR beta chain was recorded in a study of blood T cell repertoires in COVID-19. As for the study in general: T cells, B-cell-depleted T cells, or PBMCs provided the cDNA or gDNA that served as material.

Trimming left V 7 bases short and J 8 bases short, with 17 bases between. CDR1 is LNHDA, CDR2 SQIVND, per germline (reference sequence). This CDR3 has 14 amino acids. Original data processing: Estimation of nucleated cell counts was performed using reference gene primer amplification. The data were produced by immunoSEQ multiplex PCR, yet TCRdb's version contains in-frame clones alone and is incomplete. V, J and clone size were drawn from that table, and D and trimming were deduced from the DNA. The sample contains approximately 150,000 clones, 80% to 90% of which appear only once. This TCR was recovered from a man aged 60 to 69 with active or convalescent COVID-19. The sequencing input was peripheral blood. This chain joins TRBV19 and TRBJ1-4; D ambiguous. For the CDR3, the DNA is TGTGCCAGTACCCTGGACCCTACGGGGGAAAAACTGTTTTTT. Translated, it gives CASTLDPTGEKLFF. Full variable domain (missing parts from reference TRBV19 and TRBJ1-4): DGGITQSPKYLFRKEGQNVTLSCEQNLNHDAMYWYRQDPGQGLRLIYYSQIVNDFQKGDIAEGYSVSREKKESFPLTVTSAQKNPTAFYLCASTLDPTGEKLFFGSGTQLSVL.